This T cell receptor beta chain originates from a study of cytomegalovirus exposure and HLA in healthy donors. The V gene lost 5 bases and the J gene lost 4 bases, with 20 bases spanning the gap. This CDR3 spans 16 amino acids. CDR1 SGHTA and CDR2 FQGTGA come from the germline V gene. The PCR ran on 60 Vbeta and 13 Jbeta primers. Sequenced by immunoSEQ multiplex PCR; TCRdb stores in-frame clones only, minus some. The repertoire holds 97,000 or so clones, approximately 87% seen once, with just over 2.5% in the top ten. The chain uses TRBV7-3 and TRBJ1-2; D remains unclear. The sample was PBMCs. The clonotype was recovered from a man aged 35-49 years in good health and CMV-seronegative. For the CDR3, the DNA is TGTGCCAGCAGCCTGGAGGGCTCCCGTTCGTCCTATGGCTACACCTTC. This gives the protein CASSLEGSRSSYGYTF.